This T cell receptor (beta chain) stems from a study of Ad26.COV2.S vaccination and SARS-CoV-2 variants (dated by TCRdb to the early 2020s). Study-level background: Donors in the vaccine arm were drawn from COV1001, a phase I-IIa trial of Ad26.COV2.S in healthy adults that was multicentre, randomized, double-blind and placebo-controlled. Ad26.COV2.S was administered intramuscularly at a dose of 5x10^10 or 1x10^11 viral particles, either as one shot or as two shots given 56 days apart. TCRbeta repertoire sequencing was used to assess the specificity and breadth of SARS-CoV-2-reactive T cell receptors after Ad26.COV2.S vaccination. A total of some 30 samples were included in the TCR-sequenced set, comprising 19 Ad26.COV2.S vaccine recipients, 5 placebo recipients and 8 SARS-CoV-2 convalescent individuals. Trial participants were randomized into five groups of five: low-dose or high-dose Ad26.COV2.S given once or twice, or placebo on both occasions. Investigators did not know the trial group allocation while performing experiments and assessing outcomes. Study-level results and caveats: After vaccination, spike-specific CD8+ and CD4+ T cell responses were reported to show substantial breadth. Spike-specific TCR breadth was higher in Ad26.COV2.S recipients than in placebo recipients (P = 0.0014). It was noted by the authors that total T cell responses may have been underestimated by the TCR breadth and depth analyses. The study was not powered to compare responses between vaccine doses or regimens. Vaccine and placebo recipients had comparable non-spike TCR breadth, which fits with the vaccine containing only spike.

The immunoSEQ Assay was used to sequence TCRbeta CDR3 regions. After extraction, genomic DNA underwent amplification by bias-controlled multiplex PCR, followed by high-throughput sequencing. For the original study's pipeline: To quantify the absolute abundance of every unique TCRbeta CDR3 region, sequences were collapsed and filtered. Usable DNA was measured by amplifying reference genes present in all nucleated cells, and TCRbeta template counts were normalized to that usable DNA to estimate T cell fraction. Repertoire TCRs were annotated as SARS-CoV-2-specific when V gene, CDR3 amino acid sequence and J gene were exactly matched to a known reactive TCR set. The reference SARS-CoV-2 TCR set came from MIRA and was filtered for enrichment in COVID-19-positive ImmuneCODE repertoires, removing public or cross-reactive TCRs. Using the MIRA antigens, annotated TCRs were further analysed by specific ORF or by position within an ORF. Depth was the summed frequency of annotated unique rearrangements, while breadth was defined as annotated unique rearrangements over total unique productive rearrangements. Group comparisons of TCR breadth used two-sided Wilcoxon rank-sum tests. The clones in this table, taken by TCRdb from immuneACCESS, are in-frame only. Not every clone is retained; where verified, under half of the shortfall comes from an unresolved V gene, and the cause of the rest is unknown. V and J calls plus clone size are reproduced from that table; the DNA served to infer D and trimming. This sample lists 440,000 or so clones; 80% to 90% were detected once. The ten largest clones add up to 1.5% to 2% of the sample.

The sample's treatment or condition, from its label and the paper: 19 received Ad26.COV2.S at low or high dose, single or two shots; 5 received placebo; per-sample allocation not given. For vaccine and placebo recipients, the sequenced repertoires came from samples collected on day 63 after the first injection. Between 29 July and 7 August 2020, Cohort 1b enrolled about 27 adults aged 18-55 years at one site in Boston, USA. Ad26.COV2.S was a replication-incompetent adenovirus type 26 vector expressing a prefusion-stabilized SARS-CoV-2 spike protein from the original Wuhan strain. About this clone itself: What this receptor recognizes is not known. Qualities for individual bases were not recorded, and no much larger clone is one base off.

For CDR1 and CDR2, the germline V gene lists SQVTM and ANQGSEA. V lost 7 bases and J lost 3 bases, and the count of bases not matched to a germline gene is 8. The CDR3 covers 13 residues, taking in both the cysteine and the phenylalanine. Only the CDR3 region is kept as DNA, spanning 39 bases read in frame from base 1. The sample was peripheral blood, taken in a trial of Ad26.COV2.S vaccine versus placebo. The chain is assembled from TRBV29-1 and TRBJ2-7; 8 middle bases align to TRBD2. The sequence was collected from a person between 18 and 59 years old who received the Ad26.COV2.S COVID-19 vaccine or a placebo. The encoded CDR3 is CSAQGTSVYEQYF. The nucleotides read TGCAGCGCGCAAGGGACTAGTGTCTACGAGCAGTACTTC.